The clone carrying this T cell receptor (beta chain) was detected a few times. The antigen is undetermined. CDR1 and CDR2 from the germline V gene are SGHDN and FVKESK. The V and J ends lost 3 bases and 6 bases respectively, with 9 bases between them. The length of the CDR3 is 12 residues. The data are from a study of T cell responses to AZD1222 COVID-19 vaccine. General observations from the study: Most donors were white British, females outnumbered males, and clonal diversity was possibly underestimated. The study found Spike-specific TCR breadth and depth rose after two AZD1222 doses. Sampling captured repertoires only after the peak T cell response. Baseline seropositivity occurred in only a handful of AZD1222 recipients.

Profiled with immunoSEQ multiplex PCR; TCRdb holds only in-frame clones, not every one. The sample shows more than 100,000 clones, 85% to 95% of them seen only once. The sequenced sample was peripheral blood, obtained 28 days after the second AZD1222 dose. The TCR originated in an adult who received the AZD1222 COVID-19 vaccine. This rearrangement joins TRBV14 to TRBJ2-7; D not resolved. The DNA of the CDR3 is TGTGCCAGCAGCCAGCCTCCTGGCGAGCAGTACTTC. Amino acid sequence: CASSQPPGEQYF.